One and the same sample provided the 3 T cell receptor beta chains below, sequenced in a study of CD8+ T cells in alopecia areata. Treatment noted: oral pan-JAK inhibitor, 5-10 mg twice daily. As the sequencing template, cDNA was produced by extracting RNA and reverse transcribing it. Method: immunoSEQ multiplex PCR; TCRdb's copy keeps in-frame clones and lacks some. The sample shows about 210,000 clones, more than 45% of them seen only once. Sequencing used CD4+ T cells sorted from blood, obtained at week 4, from a patient treated with tofacitinib. The receptor set was obtained from a human donor with alopecia areata.

This clone was seen only a few times. V is TRBV29-1 and J is TRBJ2-7; possibly TRBD2 for D (5 bases). This CDR3 is built from 13 residues. Germline CDR1 is SQVTM and CDR2 is ANQGSEA. Trimming cost V 4 bases and J 2 bases, with 12 bases left between them. The CDR3 region is CSVVGRGPYEQYF. For the CDR3, the DNA is TGCAGCGTTGTAGGCCGGGGTCCCTACGAGCAGTACTTC.

This chain links TRBV5-1 with TRBJ2-6, with unresolved D. V gave up 6 bases and J gave up 3 bases, with 16 bases separating them. The CDR3 spans 16 residues. CDR1 is SGHRS, CDR2 YFSETQ, per germline. The CDR3 protein is CASKLTNMDGANVLTF. The CDR3 DNA reads TGCGCCAGCAAACTAACGAACATGGATGGGGCCAACGTCCTGACTTTC. Combining the CDR3 with reference TRBV5-1 and TRBJ2-6 gives the whole variable domain KAGVTQTPRYLIKTRGQQVTLSCSPISGHRSVSWYQQTPGQGLQFLFEYFSETQRNKGNFPGRFSGRQFSNSRSEMNVSTLELGDSALYLCASKLTNMDGANVLTFGAGSRLTVL.

The sample holds one count of this clone. The V gene is TRBV4-1, the J gene TRBJ2-2, with D uncertain. Trimming shortened V by 0 bases and J by 6 bases, and 8 bases separated the two germline ends. This CDR3 is 14 amino acids long. Germline V gene data show CDR1 as MGHRA and CDR2 as YSYEKL. This CDR3 reads CASSQDPFPGELFF. The DNA for the CDR3 is TGCGCCAGCAGCCAAGATCCCTTTCCCGGGGAGCTGTTTTTT.